This T cell receptor beta chain was found in a study of blood T cells in healthy people across ages. General study findings and limits: From one million sequenced T cells, diversity estimates were lower bounds. Lack of knowledge of donor CMV status possibly confounded expanded clonotype changes.

A second PCR of roughly 6 to 12 cycles used a sample-barcoded 5' primer and a J-beta primer mix. TCRdb fed the 5' RACE reads into MiXCR, producing one record per CDR3 protein. Altogether about 1.8 million distinct CDR3 sequences are present, 40% to 55% being singletons, with the ten largest covering about 2.1%. Aged roughly 6 to 100, donors were systemically healthy Caucasians from Russia. Each sample yielded at least 7 million isolated PBMCs. V dropped 6 bases and J dropped 6; count of bases not matched to a gene: 17. From germline, CDR1 is MDHEN and CDR2 SYDVKM. This CDR3 is 16 amino acids long. This clonotype has just a few counts. As yet, its antigen is unknown.

The TCR comes from a woman aged 40 to 50 in good health. What was sequenced was blood. This chain uses TRBV28 with TRBJ2-7; 7 bases line up with TRBD1. CDR3 coding DNA: TGTGCCAGCAGCAACGCCGGGGTAACAGGGGAACTCGAGCAGTACTTC. Encoded protein: CASSNAGVTGELEQYF.